This TCR beta chain stems from a study of blood T cell repertoires in COVID-19. This clone was detected once. This CDR3 has 14 residues. Germline CDR1 SGHTA, CDR2 FQGTGA. Trimming removed 1 base at V and 9 bases at J, with 13 bases between. Assay: immunoSEQ multiplex PCR; the TCRdb copy retains only in-frame clones and omits some. The repertoire consists of 20,000 to 25,000 clones, with around 90% occurring once and the leading ten covering 18%. The receptor was isolated from a human donor in a cohort sampled during active COVID-19. The specimen was peripheral blood. The V call is TRBV7-3, the J call TRBJ2-1, with D perhaps TRBD1 (5 bases). The CDR3 DNA follows: TGTGCCAGCAGCTTAAAGGTGGGGCGGAGTGAGCAGTTCTTC. Translation: CASSLKVGRSEQFF.